The rows below give T cell receptor beta chains drawn from one sample of a study of shared clonotypes between healthy human individuals. Measured with immunoSEQ multiplex PCR; TCRdb has only the in-frame clones, and not every one. The profile shows roughly 500,000 clones, 95% to 96% of them singletons. The sample taken for sequencing was naive CD4+ T cells sorted from blood. These receptors originate from a woman in her 30s in good health. Both conserved end residues are part of each CDR3. D genes are given only for firm matches. Not all rows give a size; the values are once, few, many and, for expanded clones, a class.

V gene	J gene	clone size	D gene	CDR3 DNA	CDR3 protein
TRBV6-5	TRBJ2-1	.	TRBD2	TGTGCCAGCAGTTGGACTAGCGGGGTGAACAATGAGCAGTTCTTC	CASSWTSGVNNEQFF
TRBV6-5	TRBJ2-3	.	.	TGTGCCAGCAGTTACTCACCAGATACGCAGTATTTT	CASSYSPDTQYF
TRBV4-2	TRBJ2-1	.	.	TGTGCCAGCAGCCGAGGGGACTGGAGGTTTGATGAGCAGTTCTTC	CASSRGDWRFDEQFF
TRBV10-2	TRBJ2-3	.	TRBD2	TGCGCCAGCAGTGAGTCGAGGGGCGGGAGGGTTTGGGCCACAGATACGCAGTATTTT	CASSESRGGRVWATDTQYF
TRBV5-8	TRBJ1-3	once	.	TGTGCCAGCAGCTTGAAGGGGAGGCAGCCTGGAAACACCATATATTTT	CASSLKGRQPGNTIYF
TRBV9	TRBJ2-5	.	.	TGTGCCAGCAGCGTAGGTCCAGGGCAAGGGGAGACCCAGTACTTC	CASSVGPGQGETQYF
TRBV7-2	TRBJ2-2	.	TRBD1	TGTGCCAGCAGCTTACCCATTATCCGGGACAGGTTGGGGGAGCTGTTTTTT	CASSLPIIRDRLGELFF
TRBV28	TRBJ1-6	.	TRBD1	TGTGCCAGCAGTCCAGCCGGGACAGGGGGCTCACCCCTCCACTTT	CASSPAGTGGSPLHF
TRBV18	TRBJ2-7	.	.	TGTGCCAGCTCACCTTCCGGACAGACGATCGAGCAGTACTTC	CASSPSGQTIEQYF
TRBV6-5	TRBJ1-1	.	.	TGTGCCAGCAGTTACTCGTTAGGGAACACTGAAGCTTTCTTT	CASSYSLGNTEAFF
TRBV28	TRBJ1-5	.	TRBD1	TGTGCCAGCAGTTTATTAAGGCCTGGACAGGGGGCTAAAGTTGAGCCCCAGCATTTT	CASSLLRPGQGAKVEPQHF
TRBV19	TRBJ2-7	.	.	TGTGCCAGTAGGGGGTGGGGTGGGGAGCAGTACTTC	CASRGWGGEQYF
TRBV5-1	TRBJ2-1	.	.	TGCGCCAGCAGCTTGACAGGGTTGGGCTCCTACAATGAGCAGTTCTTC	CASSLTGLGSYNEQFF
TRBV5-4	TRBJ1-3	.	TRBD1	TGTGCCAGCAGCTTACAGGGGGCTGGAAACACCATATATTTT	CASSLQGAGNTIYF
TRBV7-2	TRBJ2-2	.	TRBD2	TGTGCCAGCATCGACCCGAGTTTAGCGGGAGGTCACACCGGGGAGCTGTTTTTT	CASIDPSLAGGHTGELFF
TRBV2	TRBJ1-5	.	.	TGTGCCAGCAGTGACGCGTGGGCGGCCTCGGGGCCCCAGCATTTT	CASSDAWAASGPQHF
TRBV7-8	TRBJ2-7	.	TRBD2	TGTGCCAGCAGCAATGAGCGGGAGGGTTCCTACGAGCAGTACTTC	CASSNEREGSYEQYF
TRBV5-1	TRBJ2-3	.	.	TGCGCCAGCAGCTCCTACTCCTTACCTAGCACAGATACGCAGTATTTT	CASSSYSLPSTDTQYF
TRBV19	TRBJ2-7	.	.	TGTGCTAGTAGTATTAATCGGGGCGAGCAGTACTTC	CASSINRGEQYF